A selection of T cell receptor beta chains follows, all from one sample in a study of shared clonotypes between healthy human individuals. Data came from immunoSEQ multiplex PCR; TCRdb stores just in-frame clones and leaves some out. The sample lists around 600,000 clones, approximately 95% seen once, with approximately 0.11% in the top ten. The material sequenced was naive CD8+ T cells sorted from blood. The receptor set was obtained from a woman in her twenties or thirties in good health. Each CDR3 is given with its conserved first and last residue. A D gene is named only where the DNA matches it firmly. Clone sizes are given selectively: once, few, many, or a class where the clone is expanded.

j_call	v_call	d_call	clone_size	cdr3_nt	cdr3_aa
TRBJ2-7	TRBV27	TRBD1	.	TGTGCCAGCAGCCTCGGACAGGGGAGGTACGAGCAGTACTTC	CASSLGQGRYEQYF
TRBJ1-5	TRBV28	.	.	TGTGCCAGCAGTTTTTCTCCGGGCTCCCAGCATTTT	CASSFSPGSQHF
TRBJ2-5	TRBV30	TRBD2	.	TGTGCCAGCTCGGGACTAGCGGAAGCATTGGTGACCCAGTACTTC	CASSGLAEALVTQYF
TRBJ2-7	TRBV5-1	.	once	TGCGCCAGCAGCGCAAAACAGGGAATGCTCTACGAGCAGTACTTC	CASSAKQGMLYEQYF
TRBJ2-7	TRBV7-9	TRBD1	.	TGTGCCAGCAGCTTAGGCGGCAGGGGGTACGAGCAGTACTTC	CASSLGGRGYEQYF
TRBJ2-1	TRBV27	TRBD1	once	TGTGCCAGCAGTTTTATCGGGACAGGGAAGAATGAGCAGTTCTTC	CASSFIGTGKNEQFF
TRBJ2-1	TRBV29-1	.	.	TGCAGCGTTGATTCCCCGACAGGGAGGAATGAGCAGTTCTTC	CSVDSPTGRNEQFF
TRBJ1-2	TRBV25-1	.	.	TGTGCCAGCAGTGAGGACAGAGTCTATGGCTACACCTTC	CASSEDRVYGYTF
TRBJ1-4	TRBV14	TRBD1	once	TGTGCCAGCAGCCAACTACCGGGACAGGGGGACGAAAAACTGTTTTTT	CASSQLPGQGDEKLFF
TRBJ2-3	TRBV27	TRBD2	.	TGTGCCAGCAGTAAATCAGCGGGAGGGCCGGGAGATACGCAGTATTTT	CASSKSAGGPGDTQYF
TRBJ2-7	TRBV7-3	.	once	TGTGCCAGCAGCTTAAACGAGGTCCAAGGCCCCTACGAGCAGTACTTC	CASSLNEVQGPYEQYF
TRBJ2-7	TRBV5-1	TRBD1	.	TGCGCCAGCAGCTTTTGGACAGGCTACTCCTACGAGCAGTACTTC	CASSFWTGYSYEQYF
TRBJ1-4	TRBV19	.	.	TGTGCCAGTACCTCGGTGATGGTGTCTAATGAAAAACTGTTTTTT	CASTSVMVSNEKLFF
TRBJ2-7	TRBV14	TRBD1	.	TGTGCCAGCAGCCAAGATCAAGGGACAGTTTACGAGCAGTACTTC	CASSQDQGTVYEQYF
TRBJ2-7	TRBV6-4	.	.	TGTGCCAGCTGGGGTCCCCCGAGCGGTTTCCCAAGCGAGGGACCCTACGAGCAGTACTTC	CASWGPPSGFPSEGPYEQYF
TRBJ2-1	TRBV5-6	TRBD2	.	TGTGCCAGCAGCTTGGTTCCTAGCGGGTACTACAATGAGCAGTTCTTC	CASSLVPSGYYNEQFF
TRBJ2-1	TRBV28	.	.	TGTGCCAGCAGCCAAATAAATGAGCAGTTCTTC	CASSQINEQFF
TRBJ2-2	TRBV2	TRBD1	.	TGTGCCAGCAGTGAAGACAGGGGGGTCCTCAACACCGGGGAGCTGTTTTTT	CASSEDRGVLNTGELFF
TRBJ2-7	TRBV9	.	.	TGTGCCAGCAGCGTAGATGCAGGACACTCCTACGAGCAGTACTTC	CASSVDAGHSYEQYF
TRBJ2-7	TRBV19	TRBD1	.	TGTGCCAGTAGTATTGGACAGGGGGCCCACTACGAGCAGTACTTC	CASSIGQGAHYEQYF
TRBJ2-7	TRBV10-3	.	.	TGTGCCATCAGTGAAGTCGGCGACAGCCACGAGCAGTACTTC	CAISEVGDSHEQYF
TRBJ2-2	TRBV11-2	.	.	TGTGCCAGCAGCACCCCGCGGGAACGGGTTGTGACCGGGGAGCTGTTTTTT	CASSTPRERVVTGELFF
TRBJ1-5	TRBV27	TRBD1	.	TGTGCCAGCAGTGTGACAGGGGCCAGCCAGCCCCAGCATTTT	CASSVTGASQPQHF
TRBJ2-1	TRBV10-1	.	.	TGCGCCAGCAGTTCCGGGACGGGAAGCTCCTACAATGAGCAGTTCTTC	CASSSGTGSSYNEQFF
TRBJ1-5	TRBV10-3	.	.	TGTGCCATCAGTGACGAGACGGCAAGCAATCAGCCCCAGCATTTT	CAISDETASNQPQHF
TRBJ1-2	TRBV5-4	TRBD1	.	TGTGCCAGCAGATCACAGGGGGCGGTAAAGGGCTACACCTTC	CASRSQGAVKGYTF
TRBJ2-1	TRBV27	.	.	TGTGCCAGCAGCCAAATGTCCGGACTGCTATACAATGAGCAGTTCTTC	CASSQMSGLLYNEQFF
TRBJ2-1	TRBV13	TRBD2	.	TGTGCCAGCAGCGATACTAGCGGGGGCTACAATGAGCAGTTCTTC	CASSDTSGGYNEQFF
TRBJ2-1	TRBV27	.	.	TGTGCCAGCATGGGTAACCATGATGAGCAGTTCTTC	CASMGNHDEQFF
TRBJ2-5	TRBV5-6	.	once	TGTGCCAGCAGCTTGTTACCGCAGGGTCAGACCCAGTACTTC	CASSLLPQGQTQYF
TRBJ2-7	TRBV5-6	TRBD2	.	TGTGCCAGCAGCAGTGACAGGATAGCGGGAGGGATACCGGGTTACGAGCAGTACTTC	CASSSDRIAGGIPGYEQYF
TRBJ1-1	TRBV9	.	.	TGTGCCAGCAGCGCATGGGATAACACTGAAGCTTTCTTT	CASSAWDNTEAFF
TRBJ1-5	TRBV28	TRBD1	.	TGTGCCAGCATTAACCAGGGGGTGGCTGGCAATCAGCCCCAGCATTTT	CASINQGVAGNQPQHF